A single sample gave rise to the 29 T cell receptor beta chains below, sequenced in a study of blood T cell repertoires in COVID-19. Data came from immunoSEQ multiplex PCR; TCRdb stores just in-frame clones and leaves some out. The sample lists over 300,000 clones; roughly 90% were seen once. Sequenced: peripheral blood. These receptors were taken from a middle-aged man with acute or convalescent COVID-19.

The chain combines TRBV28 with TRBJ2-7; the match to TRBD2 covers 7 bases. V was clipped by 2 bases and J by 0 bases; unmatched bases: 4. Germline-derived CDR1 and CDR2 are MDHEN and SYDVKM. This CDR3 region has 15 residues. CDR3 DNA sequence: TGTGCCAGCAGTTTAGCGGGGGTTCCCTCCTACGAGCAGTACTTC. This sequence encodes CASSLAGVPSYEQYF.

V usage is TRBV9 and J usage is TRBJ2-3; D remains ambiguous. Trimming stripped 4 bases from V and 6 bases from J, with 9 bases between. The CDR3 totals 12 residues. Germline-derived CDR1 and CDR2 are SGDLS and YYNGEE. CDR3 bases: TGTGCCAGCAGCTTCTATCCGGATACGCAGTATTTT. Translation gives CASSFYPDTQYF. The complete variable domain, with remaining parts taken from reference TRBV9 and TRBJ2-3, reads DSGVTQTPKHLITATGQRVTLRCSPRSGDLSVYWYQQSLDQGLQFLIQYYNGEERAKGNILERFSAQQFPDLHSELNLSSLELGDSALYFCASSFYPDTQYFGPGTRLTVL.

The chain combines TRBV27 with TRBJ1-5; tentatively, D is TRBD1 (5 bases). V was clipped by 0 bases and J by 7 bases, with 10 bases between them. Germline values: CDR1 MNHEY, CDR2 SMNVEV (reference sequence). This CDR3 has 14 amino acids. The DNA for the CDR3 is TGTGCCAGCAGTTTATCGGCCCCAGGGCAGCCCCAGCATTTT. The encoded protein is CASSLSAPGQPQHF.

The rearrangement joins TRBV28 to TRBJ2-7; TRBD2 matches at 10 bases. J lost 1 base, V lost 4 bases, and 13 bases had no gene match. Germline V CDR1 and CDR2: MDHEN, SYDVKM. This CDR3 region has 18 residues. The CDR3 here is CASSSTKIGTSASYEQYF. DNA of the CDR3: TGTGCCAGCAGTTCTACTAAAATAGGGACTAGCGCTTCCTACGAGCAGTACTTC.

The chain couples TRBV11-2 to TRBJ2-7; a possible D gene is TRBD1 (6 bases). V lost 4 bases, J lost 6 bases, and 7 bases lay in between. The CDR3 spans 11 residues. Germline CDR1 reads SGHAT; CDR2 reads FQNNGV. Written as DNA, the CDR3 is TGTGCCAGCAGCTCCAGGGGCGAGCAGTACTTC. Encoded protein: CASSSRGEQYF.

The J gene is TRBJ1-1, the V gene TRBV28; 9 positions match TRBD1. CDR1 MDHEN and CDR2 SYDVKM come from the germline V gene. V lost 7 bases, J lost 11 bases, and 14 bases stayed unmatched. CDR3 length equals 14 residues. The CDR3 protein is CASNIPGTGRMAFF. In DNA, the CDR3 is TGTGCCAGCAACATACCGGGGACAGGGAGGATGGCTTTCTTT.

The gene calls are TRBV30 and TRBJ1-6; D is unclear. Deletions cut 1 base from V and 5 bases from J, with 6 bases between. Germline-derived CDR1 and CDR2 are GTSNPN and SVGIG (reference sequence). The CDR3 sequence is 13 residues long. The CDR3 DNA reads as TGTGCCTGGAGTGGAGGGAATAATTCACCCCTCCACTTT. Encoded protein: CAWSGGNNSPLHF.

The rearrangement joins TRBV5-4 to TRBJ1-1; the D gene is possibly TRBD1 (6 bases). The germline CDR1 and CDR2 sequences are SGHNT and YYREEE (reference sequence). This CDR3 is 15 amino acids long. Trimming left V 4 bases short and J 0 bases short, with 13 bases between. CDR3 sequence reads: CASSPAGQMNTEAFF. The CDR3 DNA sequence: TGTGCCAGCAGCCCAGCCGGACAGATGAACACTGAAGCTTTCTTT. Supplemented by reference TRBV5-4 and TRBJ1-1, the full variable domain reads ETGVTQSPTHLIKTRGQQVTLRCSSQSGHNTVSWYQQALGQGPQFIFQYYREEENGRGNFPPRFSGLQFPNYSSELNVNALELDDSALYLCASSPAGQMNTEAFFGQGTRLTVV.

This clone came up many times. The same CDR3 also results from other DNA sequences found in this sample. The V call is TRBV5-1, the J call TRBJ2-2, with 8 bases fitting TRBD2. This CDR3 contains 15 residues. Germline V CDR1 and CDR2: SGHRS, YFSETQ. V was pared by 5 bases and J by 4 bases, with 7 bases of the junction left unmatched. CDR3 protein: CASRAPRGGTGELFF. CDR3 nucleotide sequence: TGCGCCAGCAGGGCGCCTCGGGGGGGCACCGGGGAGCTGTTTTTT.

The chain employs TRBV11-2 and TRBJ2-7; TRBD2 matches 12 bases. Germline V gives CDR1 SGHAT, CDR2 FQNNGV. V lost 5 bases and J lost 4; bases outside the gene matches: 12. CDR3 length equals 17 residues. The DNA of the CDR3 is TGTGCCAGCAGCCCTCGTGGACTAGCGGGAAGAACGTACGAGCAGTACTTC. This sequence encodes CASSPRGLAGRTYEQYF.

Points on this clone: The same CDR3 can be traced to other DNA sequences in this sample. This sequence joins TRBV6-1 and TRBJ1-5; no firm D call. CDR1 MNHNS and CDR2 SASEGT come from the germline V gene. Between the trimmed V and J ends, which lost 0 bases and 1 base, there was a span of 7 bases. The CDR3 contains 15 residues. The CDR3 coding sequence is TGTGCCAGCAGTGAAGCTCGGAGAAGCAATCAGCCCCAGCATTTT. Translating it yields CASSEARRSNQPQHF.

The chain uses TRBV3-1 (or the pseudogene TRBV3-2) and TRBJ2-3; 12 nucleotides match TRBD2. The CDR3 contains 16 residues. Germline CDR1 is LGHDT and CDR2 is YNNKEL (reference sequence). The J segment lost 3 bases and the V segment lost 4 bases, leaving 5 bases of the junction unmatched. This CDR3 is CASSRASGGGTDTQYF. The CDR3 nucleotides are TGTGCCAGCAGCCGCGCTAGCGGGGGGGGAACAGATACGCAGTATTTT.

The rearrangement uses TRBV30 and TRBJ2-7, with 10 nucleotides matching TRBD2. CDR3 size: 16 residues. Germline assignment: CDR1 GTSNPN and CDR2 SVGIG (reference sequence). Trimming removed 3 bases from V and 5 bases from J; junction bases left unmatched: 13. CDR3 DNA sequence: TGTGCCTGGAGCCCAATGAGACTAGCGGGTCGGAACGAGCAGTACTTC. Translating gives CAWSPMRLAGRNEQYF.

The chain has TRBV28 and TRBJ2-7; D possibly corresponds to TRBD1 (6 bases). Trimming took off 3 bases at V and 3 bases at J, with 18 bases between the two ends. CDR3 length: 16 residues. Germline loops: CDR1 MDHEN, CDR2 SYDVKM. DNA for the CDR3: TGTGCCAGCAGTTTCAGGTCGGGACAAACCATCTACGAGCAGTACTTC. It yields the protein CASSFRSGQTIYEQYF.

The genes are TRBV9 and TRBJ1-3; D is uncertain. Germline V gene sequence: CDR1 SGDLS, CDR2 YYNGEE. V was cut by 4 bases and J by 4 bases, with 12 bases left in between. The CDR3 loop spans 14 amino acids. As DNA, the CDR3 is TGTGCCAGCAGCCCACGAGGTTTCGGAAACACCATATATTTT. Encoded protein: CASSPRGFGNTIYF.

This clone was picked up one time. The chain couples TRBV2 to TRBJ1-4; D possibly corresponds to TRBD1 (6 bases). Germline loops: CDR1 SNHLY, CDR2 FYNNEI. V shed 5 bases and J shed 9 bases, with 16 bases lying between them. This CDR3 region has 14 residues. As DNA, the CDR3 is TGTGCCAGCAGTTCGGCGACAGGCTCCCAAAAACTGTTTTTT. The encoded protein is CASSSATGSQKLFF.

The V call is TRBV11-2, the J call TRBJ2-2, with D tentatively TRBD2 (5 bases). CDR1 and CDR2 from the germline V gene are SGHAT and FQNNGV. V lost 4 bases, J lost 6 bases, and 9 bases lay in between. The CDR3 is made up of 13 amino acids. The chain's CDR3 is CASSSGEPGELFF. In DNA, the CDR3 is TGTGCCAGCAGCTCCGGGGAACCCGGGGAGCTGTTTTTT.

The rearrangement uses TRBV27 and TRBJ1-2, with a possible D match to TRBD1 (5 bases). The CDR3 covers 14 residues. The ends were cut back, 2 bases at V and 4 bases at J, with 11 bases in the middle. Germline V CDR1 and CDR2: MNHEY, SMNVEV (reference sequence). The CDR3: CASSLGGMGYGYTF. CDR3 in DNA: TGTGCCAGCAGTTTAGGGGGGATGGGCTATGGCTACACCTTC.

The V call is TRBV18, the J call TRBJ2-1, with D perhaps TRBD2 (5 bases). The length of the CDR3 is 17 residues. Germline CDR1 and CDR2: KGHSH and LQKENI. V was shortened by 3 bases and J by 3 bases, with 18 bases between the two germline ends. DNA for the CDR3: TGTGCCAGCTCACCGAAATCGCGGGCGGACTTCTACAATGAGCAGTTCTTC. Protein: CASSPKSRADFYNEQFF.

This chain uses TRBV28 with TRBJ2-3; TRBD2 matches at 11 bases. The CDR3 contains 16 residues. CDR1 is MDHEN, CDR2 SYDVKM, per germline. Germline trimming cut 6 bases from V and 3 bases from J; bases unmatched to any gene: 8. The CDR3 sequence: CASRSRLAGKTDTQYF. The DNA for the CDR3 is TGTGCCAGCAGATCCCGACTAGCGGGAAAGACAGATACGCAGTATTTT.

The chain couples TRBV9 to TRBJ1-2; TRBD1 is a possible D gene (5 bases). The germline gives CDR1 SGDLS, CDR2 YYNGEE. V was pared by 3 bases and J by 2 bases, with 11 bases between. The CDR3 covers 14 residues. In nucleotides, the CDR3 is TGTGCCAGCAGCGGAGGCGGGGGAAACTATGGCTACACCTTC. This gives the protein CASSGGGGNYGYTF.

In its sample, this clone was seen once. The chain couples TRBV2 to TRBJ2-7; D is perhaps TRBD1 (6 bases). The V gene lost 3 bases and the J gene lost 10 bases, with 19 bases spanning the gap. Per the germline V gene, CDR1 is SNHLY and CDR2 is FYNNEI. There are 14 residues in the CDR3. The CDR3 bases are TGTGCCAGCAGTGAGTCCCTCACACTGGACAGACAGTACTTC. Protein: CASSESLTLDRQYF.

The chain carries TRBV30 and TRBJ1-4; D may be TRBD1 (6 bases). Per germline, CDR1 GTSNPN and CDR2 SVGIG (reference sequence). V shed 3 bases and J shed 5 bases, with 13 bases lying between them. This CDR3 is 14 amino acids long. In nucleotides, the CDR3 is TGTGCCTGGAGGTTGGACAGAAGGAATGAAAAACTGTTTTTT. Protein sequence: CAWRLDRRNEKLFF.

The chain uses TRBV1 and TRBJ1-1. TRBV1 is flagged as a pseudogene. The CDR3 has 14 residues. The DNA of the CDR3 is TGCACCAGCAGCCAAAGCGCGAGGAACACTGAAGCTTTCTTT. Its protein is CTSSQSARNTEAFF.

The chain combines TRBV27 with TRBJ2-1; 8 nucleotides agree with TRBD2. This CDR3 has 13 amino acids. CDR1 is MNHEY and CDR2 is SMNVEV in the germline V gene (reference sequence). V trimming: 6 bases; J trimming: 7 bases; junction bases outside the gene matches: 5. CDR3 bases: TGTGCCAGCAGCATCAAGCGGGAGAATGAGCAGTTCTTC. It specifies CASSIKRENEQFF.

The chain is built from TRBV15 and TRBJ1-5; tentative D call: TRBD1 (5 bases). The CDR3 length is 13 residues. Germline-derived CDR1 and CDR2 are LNHNV and YYDKDF (reference sequence). V was cut by 8 bases and J by 3 bases, with 11 bases left in between. The CDR3 sequence: CATGEQDNQPQHF. The CDR3 bases are TGTGCCACCGGGGAACAGGACAATCAGCCCCAGCATTTT.

This sequence joins TRBV9 and TRBJ1-4; maybe TRBD1 (6 bases). CDR3 length: 15 amino acids. Germline values: CDR1 SGDLS, CDR2 YYNGEE. The germline V and J ends were trimmed by 0 bases and 7 bases, with 13 bases remaining between them. CDR3 protein: CASSVVAQGREKLFF. CDR3 sequence (DNA): TGTGCCAGCAGCGTAGTCGCACAGGGTCGTGAAAAACTGTTTTTT.

The chain combines TRBV7-2 with TRBJ1-6, with 8 bases aligning to TRBD1. This CDR3 spans 15 amino acids. Germline V lookup: CDR1 SGHTA, CDR2 FQGNSA. V lost 5 bases and J lost 8; bases outside the gene matches: 8. CDR3 DNA: TGTGCCAGCAGCGTCCACGGACAGGGCGATTCACCCCTCCACTTT. Translating gives CASSVHGQGDSPLHF.

The V and J genes are TRBV3-1 (or the pseudogene TRBV3-2) and TRBJ1-2; D is undetermined. Looked up from germline, CDR1 is LGHDT and CDR2 is YNNKEL (reference sequence). V was cut by 1 base and J by 7 bases, with 10 bases left in between. The CDR3 contains 13 residues. As DNA, the CDR3 is TGTGCCAGCAGCCAAGGTGGGCTCTCTGGCTACACCTTC. It translates to CASSQGGLSGYTF.